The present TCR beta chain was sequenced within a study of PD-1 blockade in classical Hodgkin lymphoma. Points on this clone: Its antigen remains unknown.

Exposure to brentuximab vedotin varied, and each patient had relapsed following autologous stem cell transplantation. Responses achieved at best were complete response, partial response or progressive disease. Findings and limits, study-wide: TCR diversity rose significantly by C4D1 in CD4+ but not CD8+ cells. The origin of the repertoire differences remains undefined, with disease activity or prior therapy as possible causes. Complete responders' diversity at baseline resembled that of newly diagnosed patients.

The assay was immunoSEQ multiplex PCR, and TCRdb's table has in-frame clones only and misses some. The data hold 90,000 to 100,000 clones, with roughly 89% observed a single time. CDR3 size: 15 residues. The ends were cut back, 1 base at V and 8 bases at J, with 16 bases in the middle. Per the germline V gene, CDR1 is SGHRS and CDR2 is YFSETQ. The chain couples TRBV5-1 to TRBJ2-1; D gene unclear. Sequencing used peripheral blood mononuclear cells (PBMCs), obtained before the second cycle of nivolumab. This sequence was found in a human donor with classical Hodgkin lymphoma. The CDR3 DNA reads TGCGCCAGCAGCTTGTATTCCAGGACCAGAGATGAGCAGTTCTTC. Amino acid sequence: CASSLYSRTRDEQFF. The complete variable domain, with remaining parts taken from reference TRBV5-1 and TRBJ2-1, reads KAGVTQTPRYLIKTRGQQVTLSCSPISGHRSVSWYQQTPGQGLQFLFEYFSETQRNKGNFPGRFSGRQFSNSRSEMNVSTLELGDSALYLCASSLYSRTRDEQFFGPGTRLTVL.